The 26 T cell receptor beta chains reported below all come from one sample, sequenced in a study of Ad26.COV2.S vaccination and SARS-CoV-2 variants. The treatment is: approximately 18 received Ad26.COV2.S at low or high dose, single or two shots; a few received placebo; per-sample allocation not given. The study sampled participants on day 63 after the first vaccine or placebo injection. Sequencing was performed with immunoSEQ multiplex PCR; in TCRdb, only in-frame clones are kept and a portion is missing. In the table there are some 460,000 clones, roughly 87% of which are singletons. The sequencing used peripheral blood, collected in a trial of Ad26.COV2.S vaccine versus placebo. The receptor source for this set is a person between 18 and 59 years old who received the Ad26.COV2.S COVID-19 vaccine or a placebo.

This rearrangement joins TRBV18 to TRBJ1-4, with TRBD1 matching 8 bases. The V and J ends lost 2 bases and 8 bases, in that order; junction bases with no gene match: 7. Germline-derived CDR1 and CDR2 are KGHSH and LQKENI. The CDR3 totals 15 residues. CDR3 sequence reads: CASSPSGTGTEKLFF. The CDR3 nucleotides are TGTGCCAGCTCACCATCCGGGACAGGTACCGAAAAACTGTTTTTT.

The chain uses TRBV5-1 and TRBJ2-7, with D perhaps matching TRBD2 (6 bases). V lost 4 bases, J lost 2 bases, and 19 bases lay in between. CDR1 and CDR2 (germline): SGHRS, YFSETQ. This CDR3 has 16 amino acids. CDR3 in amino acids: CASSPDSGDRAYEQYF. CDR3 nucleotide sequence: TGCGCCAGCAGCCCGGATTCGGGGGATCGGGCCTACGAGCAGTACTTC.

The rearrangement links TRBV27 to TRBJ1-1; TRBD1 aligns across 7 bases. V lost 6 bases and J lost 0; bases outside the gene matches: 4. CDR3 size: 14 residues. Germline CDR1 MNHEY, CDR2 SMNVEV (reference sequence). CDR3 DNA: TGTGCCAGCAGGTTGACAGGGTTGAACACTGAAGCTTTCTTT. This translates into CASRLTGLNTEAFF.

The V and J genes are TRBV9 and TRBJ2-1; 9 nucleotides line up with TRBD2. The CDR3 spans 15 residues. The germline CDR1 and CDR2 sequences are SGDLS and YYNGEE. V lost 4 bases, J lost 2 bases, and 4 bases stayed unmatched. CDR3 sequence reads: CASSPTSGPYNEQFF. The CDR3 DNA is TGTGCCAGCAGCCCGACTAGCGGTCCCTACAATGAGCAGTTCTTC.

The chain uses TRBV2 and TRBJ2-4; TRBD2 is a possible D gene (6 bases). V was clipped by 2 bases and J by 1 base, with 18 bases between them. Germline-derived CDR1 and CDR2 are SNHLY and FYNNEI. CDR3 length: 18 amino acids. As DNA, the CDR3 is TGTGCCAGCAGTGAACGGGATGGGGCTGCGGGGGCCAAAAACATTCAGTACTTC. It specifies CASSERDGAAGAKNIQYF. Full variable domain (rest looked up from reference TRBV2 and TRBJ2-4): EPEVTQTPSHQVTQMGQEVILRCVPISNHLYFYWYRQILGQKVEFLVSFYNNEISEKSEIFDDQFSVERPDGSNFTLKIRSTKLEDSAMYFCASSERDGAAGAKNIQYFGAGTRLSVL.

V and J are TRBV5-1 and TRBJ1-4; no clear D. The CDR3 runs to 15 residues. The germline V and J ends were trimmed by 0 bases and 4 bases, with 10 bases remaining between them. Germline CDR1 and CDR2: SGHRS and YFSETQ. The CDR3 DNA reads TGCGCCAGCAGCTTGGGAGGGCGTTATAATGAAAAACTGTTTTTT. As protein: CASSLGGRYNEKLFF. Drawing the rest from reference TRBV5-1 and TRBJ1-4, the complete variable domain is KAGVTQTPRYLIKTRGQQVTLSCSPISGHRSVSWYQQTPGQGLQFLFEYFSETQRNKGNFPGRFSGRQFSNSRSEMNVSTLELGDSALYLCASSLGGRYNEKLFFGSGTQLSVL.

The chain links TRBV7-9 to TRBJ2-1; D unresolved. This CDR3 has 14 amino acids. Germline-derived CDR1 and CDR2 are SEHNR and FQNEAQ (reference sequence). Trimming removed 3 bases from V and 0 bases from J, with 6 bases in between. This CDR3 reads CASSFGNSYNEQFF. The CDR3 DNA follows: TGTGCCAGCAGCTTTGGCAACTCCTACAATGAGCAGTTCTTC.

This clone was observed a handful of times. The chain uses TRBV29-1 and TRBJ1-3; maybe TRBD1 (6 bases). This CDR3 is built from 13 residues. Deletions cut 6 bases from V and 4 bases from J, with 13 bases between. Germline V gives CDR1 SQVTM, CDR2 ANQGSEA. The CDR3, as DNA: TGCAGCGTGGCCCACAGGGACGGAAACACCATATATTTT. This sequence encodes CSVAHRDGNTIYF.

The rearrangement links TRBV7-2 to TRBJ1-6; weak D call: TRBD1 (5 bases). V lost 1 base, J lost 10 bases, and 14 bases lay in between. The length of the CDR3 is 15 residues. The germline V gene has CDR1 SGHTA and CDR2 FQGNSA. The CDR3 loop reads CASSLVGQGISPLHF. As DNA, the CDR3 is TGTGCCAGCAGCTTAGTTGGTCAGGGTATATCACCCCTCCACTTT.

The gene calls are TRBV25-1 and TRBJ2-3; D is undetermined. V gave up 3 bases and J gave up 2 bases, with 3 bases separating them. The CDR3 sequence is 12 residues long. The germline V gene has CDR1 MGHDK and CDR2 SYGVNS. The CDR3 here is CASSDYTDTQYF. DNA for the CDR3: TGTGCCAGCAGTGATTACACAGATACGCAGTATTTT.

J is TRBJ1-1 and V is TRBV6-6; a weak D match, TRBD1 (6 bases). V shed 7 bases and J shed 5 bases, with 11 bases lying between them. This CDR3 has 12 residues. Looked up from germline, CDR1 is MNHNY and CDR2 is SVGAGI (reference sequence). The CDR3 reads CASNQGKTEAFF. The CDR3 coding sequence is TGTGCCAGCAATCAGGGGAAGACTGAAGCTTTCTTT.

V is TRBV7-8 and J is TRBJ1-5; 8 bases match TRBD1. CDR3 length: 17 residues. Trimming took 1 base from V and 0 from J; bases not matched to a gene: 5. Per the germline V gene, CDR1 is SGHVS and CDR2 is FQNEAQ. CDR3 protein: CASSLGGTGYSNQPQHF. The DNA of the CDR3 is TGTGCCAGCAGCTTAGGAGGGACAGGTTATAGCAATCAGCCCCAGCATTTT.

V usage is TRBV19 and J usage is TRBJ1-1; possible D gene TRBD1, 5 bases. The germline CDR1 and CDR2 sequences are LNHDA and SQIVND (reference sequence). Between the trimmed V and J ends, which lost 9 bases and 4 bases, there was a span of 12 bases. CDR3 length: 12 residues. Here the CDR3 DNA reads TGTGCCAGCTCCCAAGGGACCACTGAAGCTTTCTTT. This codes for CASSQGTTEAFF. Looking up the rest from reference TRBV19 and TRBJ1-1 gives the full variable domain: DGGITQSPKYLFRKEGQNVTLSCEQNLNHDAMYWYRQDPGQGLRLIYYSQIVNDFQKGDIAEGYSVSREKKESFPLTVTSAQKNPTAFYLCASSQGTTEAFFGQGTRLTVV.

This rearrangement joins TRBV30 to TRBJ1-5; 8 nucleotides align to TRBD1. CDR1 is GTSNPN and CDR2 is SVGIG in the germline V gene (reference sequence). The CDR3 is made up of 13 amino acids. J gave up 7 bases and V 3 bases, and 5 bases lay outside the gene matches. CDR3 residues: CAWRNRGGQPQHF. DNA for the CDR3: TGTGCCTGGAGAAACAGGGGGGGACAGCCCCAGCATTTT.

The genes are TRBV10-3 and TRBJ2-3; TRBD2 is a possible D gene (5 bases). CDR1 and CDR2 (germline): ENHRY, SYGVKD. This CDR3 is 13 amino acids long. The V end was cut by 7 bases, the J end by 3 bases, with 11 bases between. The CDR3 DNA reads TGTGCCATCACCGAGCGGATTACAGATACGCAGTATTTT. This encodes CAITERITDTQYF.

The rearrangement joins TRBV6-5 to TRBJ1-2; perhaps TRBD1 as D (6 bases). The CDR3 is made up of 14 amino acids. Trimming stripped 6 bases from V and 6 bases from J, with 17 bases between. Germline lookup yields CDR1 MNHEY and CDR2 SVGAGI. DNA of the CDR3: TGTGCCAGCAGGCCCTCAGGGGTACCCCATGGCTACACCTTC. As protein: CASRPSGVPHGYTF.

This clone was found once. CDR3 sequence reads: CASSRPGGHNYGYTF. The DNA for the CDR3 is TGTGCCAGCAGCCGACCAGGGGGGCATAACTATGGCTACACCTTC. J is TRBJ1-2 and V is TRBV16, with 7 positions matching TRBD1. This CDR3 has 15 amino acids. The ends lost 4 bases at V and 1 base at J; junction bases unmatched: 6. CDR1 and CDR2 from the germline V gene are KGHSY and FQNENV.

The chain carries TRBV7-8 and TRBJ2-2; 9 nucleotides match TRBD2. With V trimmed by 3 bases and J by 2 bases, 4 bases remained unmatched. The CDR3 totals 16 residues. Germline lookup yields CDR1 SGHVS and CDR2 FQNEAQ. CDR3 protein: CASSFSGRFNTGELFF. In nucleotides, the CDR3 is TGTGCCAGCAGCTTCAGCGGGAGGTTTAACACCGGGGAGCTGTTTTTT.

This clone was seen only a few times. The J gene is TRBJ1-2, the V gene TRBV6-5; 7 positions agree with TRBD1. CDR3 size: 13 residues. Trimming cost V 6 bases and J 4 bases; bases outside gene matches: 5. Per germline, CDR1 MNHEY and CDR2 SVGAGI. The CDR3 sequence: CASSQGQIYGYTF. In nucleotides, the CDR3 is TGTGCCAGCAGCCAGGGACAGATCTATGGCTACACCTTC.

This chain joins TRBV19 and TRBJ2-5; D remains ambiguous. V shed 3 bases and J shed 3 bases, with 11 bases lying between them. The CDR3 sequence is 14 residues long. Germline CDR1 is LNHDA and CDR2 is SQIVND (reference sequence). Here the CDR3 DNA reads TGTGCCAGTAGTATCCCCGGACGAGAAGAGACCCAGTACTTC. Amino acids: CASSIPGREETQYF.

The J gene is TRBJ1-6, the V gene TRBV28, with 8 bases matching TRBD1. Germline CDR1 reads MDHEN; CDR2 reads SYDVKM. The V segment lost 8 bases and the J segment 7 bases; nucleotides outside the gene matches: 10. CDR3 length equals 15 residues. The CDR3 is CASDPRQGRNSPLHF. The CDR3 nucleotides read TGTGCCAGCGACCCCCGACAGGGGCGGAATTCACCCCTCCACTTT.

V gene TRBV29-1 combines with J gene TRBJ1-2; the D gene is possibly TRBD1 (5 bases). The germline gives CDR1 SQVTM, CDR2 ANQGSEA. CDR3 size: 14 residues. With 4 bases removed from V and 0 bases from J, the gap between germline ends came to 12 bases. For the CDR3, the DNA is TGCAGCGTTGTAAGGGACGGTACTAACTATGGCTACACCTTC. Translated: CSVVRDGTNYGYTF.

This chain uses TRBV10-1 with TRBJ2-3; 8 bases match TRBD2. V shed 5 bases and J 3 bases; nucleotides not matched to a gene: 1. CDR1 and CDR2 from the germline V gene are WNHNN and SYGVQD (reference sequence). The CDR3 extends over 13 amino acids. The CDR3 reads CASSSGRTDTQYF. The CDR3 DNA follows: TGCGCCAGCAGTAGCGGGAGAACAGATACGCAGTATTTT.

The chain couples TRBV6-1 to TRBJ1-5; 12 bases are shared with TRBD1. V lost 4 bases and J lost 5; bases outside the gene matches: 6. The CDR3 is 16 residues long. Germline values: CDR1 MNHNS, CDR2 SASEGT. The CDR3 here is CASSGGDRGRDQPQHF. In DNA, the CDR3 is TGTGCCAGCAGTGGGGGGGACAGGGGGCGAGATCAGCCCCAGCATTTT.

CDR3 region: CASSLQGALSEKLFF. The CDR3 DNA follows: TGTGCCAGCAGCCTACAGGGGGCGCTGAGTGAAAAACTGTTTTTT. The rearrangement joins TRBV6-5 to TRBJ1-4, with 9 bases aligning to TRBD1. Trimming took 6 bases from V and 7 from J; bases not matched to a gene: 9. This CDR3 contains 15 residues. Germline V gene data show CDR1 as MNHEY and CDR2 as SVGAGI.

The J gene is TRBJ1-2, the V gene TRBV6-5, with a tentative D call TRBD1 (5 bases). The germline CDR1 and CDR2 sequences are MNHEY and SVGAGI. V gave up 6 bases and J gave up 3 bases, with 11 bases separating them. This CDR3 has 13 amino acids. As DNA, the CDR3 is TGTGCCAGCAGCCCCACAGGAGACTATGGCTACACCTTC. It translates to CASSPTGDYGYTF.